This note documents a single T cell receptor (beta chain) sequence. Its target is not known. The repertoire was sequenced with immunoSEQ multiplex PCR; TCRdb's copy has only in-frame clones and lacks some. Here the sample spans about 120,000 clones, roughly 90% being singletons. This sample was included in a study of T cell responses to AZD1222 COVID-19 vaccine. General study points: Repertoires were obtained only post-peak T cell response.

Trimming took 1 base from V and 2 from J, leaving 8 bases between them. The CDR3 covers 14 residues. From germline, CDR1 is MGHRA and CDR2 YSYEKL. Sequencing was performed on peripheral blood, taken on day 0 of AZD1222 vaccination. This TCR was sampled from an adult in good health. The rearrangement links TRBV4-1 to TRBJ1-1; D gene ambiguous. CDR3 region: CASSQVTDNTEAFF. The CDR3 bases are TGCGCCAGCAGCCAAGTTACCGACAACACTGAAGCTTTCTTT.